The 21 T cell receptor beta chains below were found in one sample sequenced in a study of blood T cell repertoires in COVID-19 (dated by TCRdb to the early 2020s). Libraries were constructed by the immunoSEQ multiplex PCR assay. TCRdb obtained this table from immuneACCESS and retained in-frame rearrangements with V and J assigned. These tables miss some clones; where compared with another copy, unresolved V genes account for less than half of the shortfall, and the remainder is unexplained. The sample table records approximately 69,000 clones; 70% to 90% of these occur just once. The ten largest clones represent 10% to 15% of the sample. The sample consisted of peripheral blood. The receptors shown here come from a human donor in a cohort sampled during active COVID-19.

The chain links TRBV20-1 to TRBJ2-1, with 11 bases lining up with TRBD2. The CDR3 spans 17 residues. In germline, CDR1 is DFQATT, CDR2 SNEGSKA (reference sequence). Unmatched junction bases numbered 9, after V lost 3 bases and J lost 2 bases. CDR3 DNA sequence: TGCAGTGCTAGTGCAGGGACTAGCGGCGCCGCCTACAATGAGCAGTTCTTC. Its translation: CSASAGTSGAAYNEQFF.

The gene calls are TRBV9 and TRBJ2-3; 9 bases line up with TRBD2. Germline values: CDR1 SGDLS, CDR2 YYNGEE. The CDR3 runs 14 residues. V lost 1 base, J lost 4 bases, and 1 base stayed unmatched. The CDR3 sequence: CASSVRGGADTQYF. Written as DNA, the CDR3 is TGTGCCAGCAGCGTACGCGGGGGGGCAGATACGCAGTATTTT.

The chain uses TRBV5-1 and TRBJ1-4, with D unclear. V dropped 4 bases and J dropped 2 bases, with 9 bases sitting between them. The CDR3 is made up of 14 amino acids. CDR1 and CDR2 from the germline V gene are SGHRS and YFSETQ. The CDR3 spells CASSGDGTNEKLFF. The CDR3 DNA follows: TGCGCCAGCAGCGGAGACGGTACTAATGAAAAACTGTTTTTT.

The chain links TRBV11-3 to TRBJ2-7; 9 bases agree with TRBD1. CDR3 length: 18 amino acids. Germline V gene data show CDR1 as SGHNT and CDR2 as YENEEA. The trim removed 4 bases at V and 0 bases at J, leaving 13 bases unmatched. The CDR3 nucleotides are TGTGCCAGCAGCTCAACCGGGACAGGGATTCTAACCTCCTACGAGCAGTACTTC. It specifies CASSSTGTGILTSYEQYF.

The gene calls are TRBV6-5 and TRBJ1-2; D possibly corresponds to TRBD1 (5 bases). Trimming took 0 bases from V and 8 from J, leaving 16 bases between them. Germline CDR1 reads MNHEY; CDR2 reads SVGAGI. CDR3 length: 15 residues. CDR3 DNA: TGTGCCAGCAGTTACTCGAGCGGAGGGGCAGGAGGCTACACCTTC. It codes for CASSYSSGGAGGYTF.

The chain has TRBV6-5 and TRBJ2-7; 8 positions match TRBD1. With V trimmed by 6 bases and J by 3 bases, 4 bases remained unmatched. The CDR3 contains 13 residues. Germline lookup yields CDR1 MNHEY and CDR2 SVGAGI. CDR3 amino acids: CASRRTGIYEQYF. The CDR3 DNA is TGTGCCAGCAGGCGGACAGGGATCTACGAGCAGTACTTC.

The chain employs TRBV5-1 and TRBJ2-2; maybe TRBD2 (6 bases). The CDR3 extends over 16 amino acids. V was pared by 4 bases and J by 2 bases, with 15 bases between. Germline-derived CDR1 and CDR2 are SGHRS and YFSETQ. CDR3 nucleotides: TGCGCCAGCAGCGCGGGACCGCAGAAAAACACCGGGGAGCTGTTTTTT. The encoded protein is CASSAGPQKNTGELFF.

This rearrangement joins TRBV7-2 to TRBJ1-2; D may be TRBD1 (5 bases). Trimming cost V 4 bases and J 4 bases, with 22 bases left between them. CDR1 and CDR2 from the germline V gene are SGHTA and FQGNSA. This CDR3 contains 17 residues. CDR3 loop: CASSSMAGGIGGYGYTF. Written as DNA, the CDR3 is TGTGCCAGCAGCTCCATGGCGGGGGGGATAGGTGGCTATGGCTACACCTTC.

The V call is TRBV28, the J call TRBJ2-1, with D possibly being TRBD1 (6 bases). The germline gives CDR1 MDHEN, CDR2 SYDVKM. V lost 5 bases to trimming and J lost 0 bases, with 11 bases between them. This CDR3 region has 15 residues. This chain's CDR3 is CASSGDTSSYNEQFF. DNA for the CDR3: TGTGCCAGCAGTGGGGACACCAGCTCCTACAATGAGCAGTTCTTC.

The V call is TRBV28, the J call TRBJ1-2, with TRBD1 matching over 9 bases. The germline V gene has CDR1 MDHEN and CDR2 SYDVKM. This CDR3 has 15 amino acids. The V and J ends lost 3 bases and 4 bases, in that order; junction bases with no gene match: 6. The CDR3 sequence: CASSFGDRVIYGYTF. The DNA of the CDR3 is TGTGCCAGCAGTTTCGGGGACAGGGTGATCTATGGCTACACCTTC.

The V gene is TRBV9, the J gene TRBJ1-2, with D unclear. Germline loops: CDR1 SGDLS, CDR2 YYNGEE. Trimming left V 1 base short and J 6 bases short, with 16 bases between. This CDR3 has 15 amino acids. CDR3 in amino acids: CASSVTSAGIDGYTF. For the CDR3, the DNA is TGTGCCAGCAGCGTAACGTCAGCCGGGATAGATGGCTACACCTTC. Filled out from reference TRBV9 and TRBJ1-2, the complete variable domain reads DSGVTQTPKHLITATGQRVTLRCSPRSGDLSVYWYQQSLDQGLQFLIQYYNGEERAKGNILERFSAQQFPDLHSELNLSSLELGDSALYFCASSVTSAGIDGYTFGSGTRLTVV.

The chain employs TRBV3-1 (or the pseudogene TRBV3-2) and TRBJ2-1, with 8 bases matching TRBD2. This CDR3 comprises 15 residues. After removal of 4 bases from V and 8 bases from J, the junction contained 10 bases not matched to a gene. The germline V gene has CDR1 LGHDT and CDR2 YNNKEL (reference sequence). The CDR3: CASSRTRGGWDEQFF. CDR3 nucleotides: TGTGCCAGCAGCCGGACCCGGGGGGGCTGGGATGAGCAGTTCTTC.

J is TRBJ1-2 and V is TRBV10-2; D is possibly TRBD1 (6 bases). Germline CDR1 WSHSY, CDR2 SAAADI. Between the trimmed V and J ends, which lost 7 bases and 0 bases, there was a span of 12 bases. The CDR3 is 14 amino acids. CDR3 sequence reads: CASTRDTTNYGYTF. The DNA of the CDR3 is TGCGCCAGCACCAGGGACACAACTAACTATGGCTACACCTTC.

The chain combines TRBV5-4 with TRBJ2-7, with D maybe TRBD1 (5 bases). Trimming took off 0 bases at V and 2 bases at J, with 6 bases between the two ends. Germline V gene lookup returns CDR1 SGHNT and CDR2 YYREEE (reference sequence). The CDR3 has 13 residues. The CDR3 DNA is TGTGCCAGCAGCTTGGTGGGGCCCTACGAGCAGTACTTC. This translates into CASSLVGPYEQYF.

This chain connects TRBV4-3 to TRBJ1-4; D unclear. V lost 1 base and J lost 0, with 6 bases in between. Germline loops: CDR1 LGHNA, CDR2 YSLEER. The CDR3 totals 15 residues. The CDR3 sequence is CASSQAVATNEKLFF. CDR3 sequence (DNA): TGCGCCAGCAGCCAAGCGGTCGCAACTAATGAAAAACTGTTTTTT.

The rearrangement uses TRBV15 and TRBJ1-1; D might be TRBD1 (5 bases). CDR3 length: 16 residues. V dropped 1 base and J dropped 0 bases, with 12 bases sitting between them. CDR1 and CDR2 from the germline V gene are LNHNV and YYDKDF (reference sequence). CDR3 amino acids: CATSRGGDALNTEAFF. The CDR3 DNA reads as TGTGCCACCAGCAGAGGCGGGGACGCCTTGAACACTGAAGCTTTCTTT. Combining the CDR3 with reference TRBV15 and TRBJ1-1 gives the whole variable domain DAMVIQNPRYQVTQFGKPVTLSCSQTLNHNVMYWYQQKSSQAPKLLFHYYDKDFNNEADTPDNFQSRRPNTSFCFLDIRSPGLGDTAMYLCATSRGGDALNTEAFFGQGTRLTVV.

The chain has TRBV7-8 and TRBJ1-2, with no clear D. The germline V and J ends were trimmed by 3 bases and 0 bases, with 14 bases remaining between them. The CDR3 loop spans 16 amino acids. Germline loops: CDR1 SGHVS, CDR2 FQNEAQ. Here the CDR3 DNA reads TGTGCCAGCAGCTTCGGTACCTCGCGGGCTAACTATGGCTACACCTTC. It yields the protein CASSFGTSRANYGYTF.

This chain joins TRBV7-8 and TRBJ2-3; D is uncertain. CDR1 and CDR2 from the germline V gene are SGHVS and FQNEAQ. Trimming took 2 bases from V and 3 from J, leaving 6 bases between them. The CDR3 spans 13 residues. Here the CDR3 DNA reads TGTGCCAGCAGCTTACTGCGAACAGATACGCAGTATTTT. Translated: CASSLLRTDTQYF.

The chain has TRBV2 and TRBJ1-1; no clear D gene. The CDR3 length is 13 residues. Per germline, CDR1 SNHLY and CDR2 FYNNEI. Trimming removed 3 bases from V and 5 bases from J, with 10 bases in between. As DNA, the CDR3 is TGTGCCAGCAGTGACGAGGGTTGGACTGAAGCTTTCTTT. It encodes CASSDEGWTEAFF.

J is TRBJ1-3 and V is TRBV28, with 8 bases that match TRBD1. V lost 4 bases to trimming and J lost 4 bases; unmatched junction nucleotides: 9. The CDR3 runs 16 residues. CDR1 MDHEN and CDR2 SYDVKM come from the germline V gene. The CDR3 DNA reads TGTGCCAGCAGTTCCCCCAGGGGGCTCTTGGGAAACACCATATATTTT. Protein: CASSSPRGLLGNTIYF. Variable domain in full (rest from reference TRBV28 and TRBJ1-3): DVKVTQSSRYLVKRTGEKVFLECVQDMDHENMFWYRQDPGLGLRLIYFSYDVKMKEKGDIPEGYSVSREKKERFSLILESASTNQTSMYLCASSSPRGLLGNTIYFGEGSWLTVV.

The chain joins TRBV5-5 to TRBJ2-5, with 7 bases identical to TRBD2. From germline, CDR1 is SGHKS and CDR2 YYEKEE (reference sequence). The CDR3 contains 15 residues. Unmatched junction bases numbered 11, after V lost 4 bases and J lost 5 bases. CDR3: CASSLWGGGGETQYF. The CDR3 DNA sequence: TGTGCCAGCAGCCTGTGGGGGGGAGGAGGCGAGACCCAGTACTTC.